This T cell receptor (beta chain) originates from a study of blood T cell repertoires in COVID-19 (dated by TCRdb to 2020 to 2022). General notes on the study: Samples covering the acute and convalescent phases of COVID-19 were provided by collaborators in the United States, Italy and Spain. A de-identified subject ID, COVID-19 status, age in years and sex were almost always included in the sample metadata. The samples were drawn from the first 160 participants of the ongoing ImmuneRACE study and from 1,254 subjects provided by 6 global collaborators. The repertoires were released in a freely available public database meant as a resource for research on the immune response to SARS-CoV-2. Where available, HLA class I and class II types were obtained from metadata supplied by the sample provider rather than from assay-based typing. The prospective study material was composed of cDNA or gDNA derived from T cells, B-cell-depleted T cells, or PBMCs. Deeply sampled blood TCRbeta repertoires from subjects exposed to, actively infected with, or recovered from COVID-19 were included in the dataset. Overall study results and their limits: The quantity of clinical and demographic metadata differed by source and by participant and was supplied without curation.

Its CDR3 holds 17 amino acids, cysteine through phenylalanine. Only CDR3 DNA is held: 51 bases, read in frame from base 1. TCRbeta CDR3 regions were amplified from genomic DNA using the immunoSEQ Assay, a bias-controlled multiplex PCR. The study's processing was this. Within the assay, amplification of reference gene primers was used to estimate how many nucleated cells each sample contained. To quantify the absolute abundance of each unique TCRbeta CDR3 rearrangement, sequence reads were collapsed and filtered. Productive Simpson clonality was computed per sample as the square root of Simpson's diversity index over productive rearrangements. Drawn from immuneACCESS, this table holds only the in-frame rearrangements with V and J called that TCRdb kept. Clones are partly lost; checked studies trace under half to an unresolved V gene and leave the rest unexplained. V, J and clone size are taken as reported in that table, and D and trimming were inferred from the DNA itself. Within this sample are 330,000 or so clones, with about 90% of them counted one time only. The top ten clonotypes cover 2.5% to 3% of the sample.

Participants in the prospective study were aged about 18 to 90 years, lived in about two dozen United States geographic areas, and enrolled through a virtual design. In the prospective study, participants were assigned to cohorts based on the clinical history participants reported in a screening survey and a study questionnaire. For ImmuneRACE Cohort 3, a participant was defined as recovered based on two consecutive negative NP/OP PCR tests, clearance by a healthcare professional, or resolution of symptoms. In the prospective study, mobile phlebotomists collected whole blood, serum and a nasopharyngeal or oropharyngeal swab from each participant. Participants in the prospective study had the option to provide additional blood draws and questionnaires over a roughly 2-month period. Before DNA extraction, prospective study blood samples were shipped either frozen or at room temperature. Worth noting for this clone: Its antigen specificity is not known. No per-base quality is available; no much larger clone lies one base away.

The source of this sequence is a woman aged 25 to 39 who had recovered from COVID-19. The sequence joins TRBV21-1 to TRBJ1-5; the table's D call of TRBD1 was not tested on the DNA. TRBV21-1 is tagged as a pseudogene. Source material: PBMCs or T cells enriched from blood (not recorded which). The sequenced DNA is TGTGCCAGCAGCATGGGGACAGGGGGCGATTTTTGTCAGCCCCAGCATTTT. This translates into CASSMGTGGDFCQPQHF.